The source of this TCR beta chain is a study of CD8 T cells in Susac syndrome. Broader study findings: Only a relatively small number of individuals were included in the TCR sequencing and HLA analysis.

The CDR3 totals 13 residues. V was pared by 8 bases and J by 0 bases, with 8 bases between. Germline assignment: CDR1 SNHLY and CDR2 FYNNEI. A quantity of about 0.5 to 1 ug RNA underwent reverse transcription using random hexamers. The authors amplified TCR beta CDR3 across 54 Vbeta and 13 Jbeta using immunoSEQ multiplex PCR. TCRdb re-derived calls from the immunoSEQ multiplex PCR reads in MiXCR, one entry per CDR3 protein. The sample has about 140,000 distinct CDR3 sequences, 85% to 95% seen once. Worth noting for this clonotype: Its specificity is unknown.

High-throughput TCR beta sequencing covered peripheral CD8+ and CD4+ T cells. TEMRA cells were FACS-enriched, with CD8+ and CD4+ T cells isolated negatively. This chain connects TRBV2 to TRBJ1-5; D ambiguous. The material sequenced was CD4+ T cells from PBMCs. This receptor was identified in a human donor with multiple sclerosis. In DNA, the CDR3 is TGTGCCAGCTTACAGTATAGCAATCAGCCCCAGCATTTT. Translating gives CASLQYSNQPQHF.